This TCR beta chain was sequenced for a study of T cells in Graves' hyperthyroidism and ophthalmopathy. The study, taken as a whole, reports: In the analysis, a 13 V-J model separated ophthalmopathy from stable hyperthyroidism. With a median lead of around 6.7 months before onset, the model predicted ophthalmopathy.

Germline values: CDR1 SGHNT, CDR2 YENEEA. Trimming shortened V by 0 bases and J by 3 bases, and 8 bases separated the two germline ends. The CDR3 consists of 14 residues. This clonotype was seen more than once but under ten times. Its antigen remains unknown. This sample holds PBMCs from less than 13 ml fresh peripheral blood. The investigators amplified TCR beta CDR3 regions from RNA transcripts. With the HTBI primer set, the TCR CDR3 went through a first round of RT-PCR. TCRdb processed the multiplex PCR reads anew with MiXCR; each CDR3 protein has one entry. The table records over 250,000 distinct CDR3 sequences, roughly 22% of them present only once.

Material: blood. The chain employs TRBV11-3 and TRBJ1-1; D remains unclear. This TCR was recovered from a man aged 25-40 years with Graves' ophthalmopathy. CDR3 in amino acids: CASSLDLSDTEAFF. CDR3 DNA: TGTGCCAGCAGCTTAGATCTCAGTGACACTGAAGCTTTCTTT.